This entry lists 8 T cell receptor beta chains sequenced from one sample in a study of CXCR3-negative and CXCR3-positive naive CD8 T cells (dated by TCRdb to about 2019). These receptors' antigens are unknown. Summary of the overall study and its limitations: Compared with CXCR3-negative naive cells, CXCR3-positive naive cells had TRB CDR3s with higher hydrophobicity (lower Kidera factor 4), lower energy, and higher strength and volume indices.

The listed sequencing device is NextSeq 550. The Human TCR Profiling Kit (MiLaboratory) was used to prepare UMI-labeled 5' RACE TRB cDNA libraries. After reprocessing by TCRdb, each CDR3 protein sequence is one entry, and no DNA is given. In this sample's table one finds just under 65,000 distinct CDR3 sequences. 4.8% of the sample comes from the top ten. What was sequenced was naive CXCR3+ CD8+ T cells from blood. The sample's cell subset or site label, decoded: CD45RO-CCR7+CD27+CD95- naive CD8+ T cells expressing CXCR3 (TNR3+). The receptors here all came from a human donor in good health. Some clones in this sample may be carry-over from other donors' samples.

The chain is built from TRBV4-3 and TRBJ2-7. The germline V gene encodes CDR1 LGHNA and CDR2 YSLEER. The CDR3 runs to 16 residues. CDR3 sequence reads: CASSQDRAATTYEQYF.

This chain links TRBV29-1 with TRBJ2-1; TCRdb's assignment of TRBD1 cannot be checked, as there is no DNA. The CDR3 loop spans 13 amino acids. Looked up from germline, CDR1 is SQVTM and CDR2 is ANQGSEA. CDR3 in amino acids: CSVETPGWDEQFF.

This chain joins TRBV29-1 and TRBJ2-7; TCRdb's D call, TRBD2, is unchecked because there is no DNA. The CDR3 sequence is 13 residues long. Looked up from germline, CDR1 is SQVTM and CDR2 is ANQGSEA. CDR3 region: CSVEGQEDYEQYF.

The chain combines TRBV10-3 with TRBJ2-7. The germline V gene encodes CDR1 ENHRY and CDR2 SYGVKD. The length of the CDR3 is 13 residues. The CDR3 loop is CAISDRKTYEQYF.

The rearrangement joins TRBV29-1 to TRBJ2-2; checking the TCRdb D call of TRBD1 is not possible without DNA. Germline values: CDR1 SQVTM, CDR2 ANQGSEA. The CDR3 length is 13 residues. The CDR3 protein is CSASPRGVGELFF.

This sequence joins TRBV11-2 and TRBJ2-2; TCRdb names TRBD2, which stays unverified in the absence of DNA. CDR1 is SGHAT and CDR2 is FQNNGV in the germline V gene. The CDR3 loop spans 14 amino acids. CDR3 amino acids: CASTLLAGTGELFF.

The chain employs TRBV5-5 and TRBJ2-2. Germline V gene lookup returns CDR1 SGHKS and CDR2 YYEKEE (reference sequence). The CDR3 has 15 amino acids. The CDR3 here is CASSWTWSETGELFF.

The rearrangement joins TRBV20-1 to TRBJ1-2; TCRdb indicates TRBD1, and absent DNA this call remains unverified. The CDR3 length is 16 residues. Germline assignment: CDR1 DFQATT and CDR2 SNEGSKA (reference sequence). This CDR3 is CSAHETGTMTNYGYTF.